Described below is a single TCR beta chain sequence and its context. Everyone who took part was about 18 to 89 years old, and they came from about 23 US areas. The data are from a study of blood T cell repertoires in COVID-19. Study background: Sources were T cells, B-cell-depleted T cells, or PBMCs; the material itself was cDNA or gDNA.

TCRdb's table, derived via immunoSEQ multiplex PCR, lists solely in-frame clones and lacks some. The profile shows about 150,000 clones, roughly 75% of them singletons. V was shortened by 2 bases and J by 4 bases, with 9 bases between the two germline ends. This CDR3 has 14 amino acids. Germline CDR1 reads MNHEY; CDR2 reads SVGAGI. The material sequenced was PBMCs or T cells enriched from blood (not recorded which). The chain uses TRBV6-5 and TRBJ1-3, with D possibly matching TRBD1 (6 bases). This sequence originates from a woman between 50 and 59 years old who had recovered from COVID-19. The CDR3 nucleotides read TGTGCCAGCAGTTACGGGGGCGCGGGAAACACCATATATTTT. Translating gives CASSYGGAGNTIYF.